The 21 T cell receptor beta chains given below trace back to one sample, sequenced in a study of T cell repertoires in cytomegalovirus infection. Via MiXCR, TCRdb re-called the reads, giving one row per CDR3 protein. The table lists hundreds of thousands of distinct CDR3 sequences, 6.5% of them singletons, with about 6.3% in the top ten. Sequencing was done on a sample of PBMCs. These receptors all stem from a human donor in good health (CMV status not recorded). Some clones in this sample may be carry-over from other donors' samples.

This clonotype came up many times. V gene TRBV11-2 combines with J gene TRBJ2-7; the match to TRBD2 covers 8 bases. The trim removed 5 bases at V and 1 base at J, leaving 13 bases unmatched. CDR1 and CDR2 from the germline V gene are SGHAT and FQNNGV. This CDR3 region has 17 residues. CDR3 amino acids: CASSPTPIAGTSYEQYF. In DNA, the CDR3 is TGTGCCAGCAGCCCGACTCCCATAGCGGGGACATCCTACGAGCAGTACTTC.

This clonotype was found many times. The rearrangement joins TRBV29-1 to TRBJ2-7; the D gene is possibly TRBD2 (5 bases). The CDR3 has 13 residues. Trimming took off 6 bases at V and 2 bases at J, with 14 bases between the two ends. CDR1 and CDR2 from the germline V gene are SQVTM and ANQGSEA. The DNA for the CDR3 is TGCAGCGTCCTGCGGGTGAGGGCCTACGAGCAGTACTTC. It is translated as CSVLRVRAYEQYF.

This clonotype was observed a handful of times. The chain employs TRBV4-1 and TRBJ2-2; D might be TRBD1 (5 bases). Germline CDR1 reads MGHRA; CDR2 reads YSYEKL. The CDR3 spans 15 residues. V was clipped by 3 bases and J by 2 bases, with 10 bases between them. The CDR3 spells CASSQGPSNTGELFF. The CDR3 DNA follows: TGCGCCAGCAGCCAGGGGCCCTCCAACACCGGGGAGCTGTTTTTT.

The CDR3 DNA sequence: TGCAGTGCTAGAGGAAGAGCGAACACCGGGGAGCTGTTTTTT. This sequence encodes CSARGRANTGELFF. The chain carries TRBV20-1 and TRBJ2-2; no firm D call. V was clipped by 1 base and J by 0 bases, with 6 bases between them. The germline gives CDR1 DFQATT, CDR2 SNEGSKA (reference sequence). CDR3 length equals 14 residues.

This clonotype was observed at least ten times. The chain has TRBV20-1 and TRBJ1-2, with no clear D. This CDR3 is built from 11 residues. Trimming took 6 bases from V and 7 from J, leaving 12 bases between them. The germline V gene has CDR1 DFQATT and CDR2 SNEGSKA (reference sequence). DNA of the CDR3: TGCAGTGCCCCAGGACGGGGTGGCTACACCTTC. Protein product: CSAPGRGGYTF.

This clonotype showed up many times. CDR3 bases: TGTGCCAGCAGCCACTGGGATTCCTACAATGAGCAGTTCTTC. Encoded protein: CASSHWDSYNEQFF. The chain is built from TRBV14 and TRBJ2-1, with unresolved D. The CDR3 is 14 residues long. Trimming took off 3 bases at V and 1 base at J, with 7 bases between the two ends. Germline CDR1 is SGHDN and CDR2 is FVKESK. Full variable domain (outside the CDR3, taken from reference TRBV14 and TRBJ2-1): EAGVTQFPSHSVIEKGQTVTLRCDPISGHDNLYWYRRVMGKEIKFLLHFVKESKQDESGMPNNRFLAERTGGTYSTLKVQPAELEDSGVYFCASSHWDSYNEQFFGPGTRLTVL.

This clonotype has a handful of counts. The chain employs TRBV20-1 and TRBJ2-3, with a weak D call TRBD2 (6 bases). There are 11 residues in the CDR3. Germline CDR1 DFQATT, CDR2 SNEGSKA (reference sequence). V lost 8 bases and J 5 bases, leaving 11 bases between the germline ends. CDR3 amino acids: CSRRGRDTQYF. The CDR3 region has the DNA TGCAGTAGGAGGGGTCGAGATACGCAGTATTTT.

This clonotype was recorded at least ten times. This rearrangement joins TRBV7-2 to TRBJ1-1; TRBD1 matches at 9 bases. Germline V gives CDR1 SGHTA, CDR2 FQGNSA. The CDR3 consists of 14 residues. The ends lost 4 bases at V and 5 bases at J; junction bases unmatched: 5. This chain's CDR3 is CASSSNRGRTEAFF. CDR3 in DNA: TGTGCCAGCAGCTCAAACAGGGGGCGGACTGAAGCTTTCTTT.

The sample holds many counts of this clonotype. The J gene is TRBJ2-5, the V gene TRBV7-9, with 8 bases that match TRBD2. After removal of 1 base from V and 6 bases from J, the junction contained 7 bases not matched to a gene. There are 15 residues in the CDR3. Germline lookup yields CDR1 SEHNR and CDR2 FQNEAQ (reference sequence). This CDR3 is CASSLGAGALQTQYF. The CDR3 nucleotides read TGTGCCAGCAGCTTAGGAGCGGGGGCCCTCCAGACCCAGTACTTC.

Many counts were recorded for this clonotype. CDR3 nucleotide sequence: TGCACCCCGGGGGACCTGTACCAAGAGACCCAGTACTTC. It codes for CTPGDLYQETQYF. The rearrangement links TRBV20-1 to TRBJ2-5, with TRBD2 as a possible D gene (6 bases). In germline, CDR1 is DFQATT, CDR2 SNEGSKA (reference sequence). This CDR3 comprises 13 residues.

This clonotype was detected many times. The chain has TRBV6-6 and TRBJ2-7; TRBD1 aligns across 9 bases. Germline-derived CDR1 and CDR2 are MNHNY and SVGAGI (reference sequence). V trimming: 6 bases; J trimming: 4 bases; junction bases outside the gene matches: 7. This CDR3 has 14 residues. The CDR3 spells CASRTGTGFYEQYF. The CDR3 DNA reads TGTGCCAGCAGGACCGGGACAGGGTTTTACGAGCAGTACTTC.

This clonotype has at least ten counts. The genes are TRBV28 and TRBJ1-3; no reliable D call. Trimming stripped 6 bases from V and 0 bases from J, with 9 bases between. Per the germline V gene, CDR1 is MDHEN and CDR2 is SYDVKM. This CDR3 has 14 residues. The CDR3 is CASSSTASGNTIYF. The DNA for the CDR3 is TGTGCCAGCAGCTCTACAGCCTCTGGAAACACCATATATTTT.

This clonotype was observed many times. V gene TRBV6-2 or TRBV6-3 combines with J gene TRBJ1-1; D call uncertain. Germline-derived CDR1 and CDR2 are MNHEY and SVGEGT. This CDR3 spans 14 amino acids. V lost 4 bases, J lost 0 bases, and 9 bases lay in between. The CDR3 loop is CASSFYDLNTEAFF. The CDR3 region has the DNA TGTGCCAGCAGTTTTTATGACCTGAACACTGAAGCTTTCTTT.

CDR3 DNA sequence: TGCAGTGCTAGAGGCCCGACAGGGGACGAGCAGTACTTC. Its protein is CSARGPTGDEQYF. The V and J genes are TRBV20-1 and TRBJ2-7; 8 bases match TRBD1. The CDR3 length is 13 residues. V shed 1 base and J 5 bases; nucleotides not matched to a gene: 4. The V gene's germline CDR1 is DFQATT and CDR2 SNEGSKA (reference sequence).

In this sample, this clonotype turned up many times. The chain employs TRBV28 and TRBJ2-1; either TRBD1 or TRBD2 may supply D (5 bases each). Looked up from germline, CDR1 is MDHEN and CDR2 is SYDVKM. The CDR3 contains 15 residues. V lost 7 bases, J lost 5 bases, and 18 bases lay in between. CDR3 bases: TGTGCCAGCACCGAAGCCGGGACGGTTAACAATGAGCAGTTCTTC. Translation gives CASTEAGTVNNEQFF.

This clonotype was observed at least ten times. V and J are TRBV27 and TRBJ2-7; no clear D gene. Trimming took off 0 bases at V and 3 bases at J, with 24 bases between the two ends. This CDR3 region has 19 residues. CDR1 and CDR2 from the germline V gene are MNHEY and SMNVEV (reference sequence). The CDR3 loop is CASSLSMAANSFLGYEQYF. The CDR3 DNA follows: TGTGCCAGCAGTTTATCGATGGCAGCGAACTCGTTTCTGGGCTACGAGCAGTACTTC.

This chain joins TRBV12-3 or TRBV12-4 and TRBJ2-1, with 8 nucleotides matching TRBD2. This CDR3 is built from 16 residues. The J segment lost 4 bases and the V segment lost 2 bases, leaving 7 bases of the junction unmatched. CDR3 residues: CASSLITGGGYNEQFF. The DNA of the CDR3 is TGTGCCAGCAGTTTAATAACGGGGGGGGGTTACAATGAGCAGTTCTTC.

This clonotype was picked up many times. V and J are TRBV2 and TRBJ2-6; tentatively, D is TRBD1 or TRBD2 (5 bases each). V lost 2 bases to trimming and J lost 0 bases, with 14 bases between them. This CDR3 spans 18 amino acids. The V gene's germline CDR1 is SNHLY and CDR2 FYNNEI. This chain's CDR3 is CASSEKGTPSSGANVLTF. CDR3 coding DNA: TGTGCCAGCAGTGAAAAGGGGACCCCTAGCTCTGGGGCCAACGTCCTGACTTTC.

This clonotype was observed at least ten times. This CDR3 is CASSLRGDGTQYF. The CDR3 nucleotides read TGTGCCAGCAGCTTACGCGGCGACGGTACGCAGTATTTT. The chain carries TRBV7-3 and TRBJ2-3; D is unresolved. The CDR3 sequence is 13 residues long. Trimming took 2 bases from V and 8 from J, leaving 11 bases between them. Germline V gene lookup returns CDR1 SGHTA and CDR2 FQGTGA.

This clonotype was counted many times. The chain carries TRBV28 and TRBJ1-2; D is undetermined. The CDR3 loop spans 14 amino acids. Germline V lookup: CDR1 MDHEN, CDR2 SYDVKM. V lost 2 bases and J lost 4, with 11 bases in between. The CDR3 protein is CASSLGGQTYGYTF. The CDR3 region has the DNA TGTGCCAGCAGTTTAGGAGGGCAGACCTATGGCTACACCTTC.

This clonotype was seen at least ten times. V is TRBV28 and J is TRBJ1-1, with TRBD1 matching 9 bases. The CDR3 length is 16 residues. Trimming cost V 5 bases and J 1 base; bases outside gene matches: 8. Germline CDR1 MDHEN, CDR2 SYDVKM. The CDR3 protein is CASSAPGQGQNTEAFF. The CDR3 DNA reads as TGTGCCAGCAGTGCCCCGGGACAGGGCCAGAACACTGAAGCTTTCTTT.